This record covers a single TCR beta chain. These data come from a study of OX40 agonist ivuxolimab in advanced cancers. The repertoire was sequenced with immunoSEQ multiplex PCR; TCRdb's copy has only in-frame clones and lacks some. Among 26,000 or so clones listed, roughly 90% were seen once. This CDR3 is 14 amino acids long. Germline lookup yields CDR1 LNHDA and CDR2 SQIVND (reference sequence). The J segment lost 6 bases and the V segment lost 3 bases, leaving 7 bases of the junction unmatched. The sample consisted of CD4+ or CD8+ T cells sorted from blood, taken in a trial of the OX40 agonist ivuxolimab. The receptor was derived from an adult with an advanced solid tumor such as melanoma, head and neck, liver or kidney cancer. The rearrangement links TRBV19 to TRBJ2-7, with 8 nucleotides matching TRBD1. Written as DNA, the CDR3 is TGTGCCAGTAGTATGGGGACAGGCCCCCTCGAGCAGTACTTC. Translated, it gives CASSMGTGPLEQYF.